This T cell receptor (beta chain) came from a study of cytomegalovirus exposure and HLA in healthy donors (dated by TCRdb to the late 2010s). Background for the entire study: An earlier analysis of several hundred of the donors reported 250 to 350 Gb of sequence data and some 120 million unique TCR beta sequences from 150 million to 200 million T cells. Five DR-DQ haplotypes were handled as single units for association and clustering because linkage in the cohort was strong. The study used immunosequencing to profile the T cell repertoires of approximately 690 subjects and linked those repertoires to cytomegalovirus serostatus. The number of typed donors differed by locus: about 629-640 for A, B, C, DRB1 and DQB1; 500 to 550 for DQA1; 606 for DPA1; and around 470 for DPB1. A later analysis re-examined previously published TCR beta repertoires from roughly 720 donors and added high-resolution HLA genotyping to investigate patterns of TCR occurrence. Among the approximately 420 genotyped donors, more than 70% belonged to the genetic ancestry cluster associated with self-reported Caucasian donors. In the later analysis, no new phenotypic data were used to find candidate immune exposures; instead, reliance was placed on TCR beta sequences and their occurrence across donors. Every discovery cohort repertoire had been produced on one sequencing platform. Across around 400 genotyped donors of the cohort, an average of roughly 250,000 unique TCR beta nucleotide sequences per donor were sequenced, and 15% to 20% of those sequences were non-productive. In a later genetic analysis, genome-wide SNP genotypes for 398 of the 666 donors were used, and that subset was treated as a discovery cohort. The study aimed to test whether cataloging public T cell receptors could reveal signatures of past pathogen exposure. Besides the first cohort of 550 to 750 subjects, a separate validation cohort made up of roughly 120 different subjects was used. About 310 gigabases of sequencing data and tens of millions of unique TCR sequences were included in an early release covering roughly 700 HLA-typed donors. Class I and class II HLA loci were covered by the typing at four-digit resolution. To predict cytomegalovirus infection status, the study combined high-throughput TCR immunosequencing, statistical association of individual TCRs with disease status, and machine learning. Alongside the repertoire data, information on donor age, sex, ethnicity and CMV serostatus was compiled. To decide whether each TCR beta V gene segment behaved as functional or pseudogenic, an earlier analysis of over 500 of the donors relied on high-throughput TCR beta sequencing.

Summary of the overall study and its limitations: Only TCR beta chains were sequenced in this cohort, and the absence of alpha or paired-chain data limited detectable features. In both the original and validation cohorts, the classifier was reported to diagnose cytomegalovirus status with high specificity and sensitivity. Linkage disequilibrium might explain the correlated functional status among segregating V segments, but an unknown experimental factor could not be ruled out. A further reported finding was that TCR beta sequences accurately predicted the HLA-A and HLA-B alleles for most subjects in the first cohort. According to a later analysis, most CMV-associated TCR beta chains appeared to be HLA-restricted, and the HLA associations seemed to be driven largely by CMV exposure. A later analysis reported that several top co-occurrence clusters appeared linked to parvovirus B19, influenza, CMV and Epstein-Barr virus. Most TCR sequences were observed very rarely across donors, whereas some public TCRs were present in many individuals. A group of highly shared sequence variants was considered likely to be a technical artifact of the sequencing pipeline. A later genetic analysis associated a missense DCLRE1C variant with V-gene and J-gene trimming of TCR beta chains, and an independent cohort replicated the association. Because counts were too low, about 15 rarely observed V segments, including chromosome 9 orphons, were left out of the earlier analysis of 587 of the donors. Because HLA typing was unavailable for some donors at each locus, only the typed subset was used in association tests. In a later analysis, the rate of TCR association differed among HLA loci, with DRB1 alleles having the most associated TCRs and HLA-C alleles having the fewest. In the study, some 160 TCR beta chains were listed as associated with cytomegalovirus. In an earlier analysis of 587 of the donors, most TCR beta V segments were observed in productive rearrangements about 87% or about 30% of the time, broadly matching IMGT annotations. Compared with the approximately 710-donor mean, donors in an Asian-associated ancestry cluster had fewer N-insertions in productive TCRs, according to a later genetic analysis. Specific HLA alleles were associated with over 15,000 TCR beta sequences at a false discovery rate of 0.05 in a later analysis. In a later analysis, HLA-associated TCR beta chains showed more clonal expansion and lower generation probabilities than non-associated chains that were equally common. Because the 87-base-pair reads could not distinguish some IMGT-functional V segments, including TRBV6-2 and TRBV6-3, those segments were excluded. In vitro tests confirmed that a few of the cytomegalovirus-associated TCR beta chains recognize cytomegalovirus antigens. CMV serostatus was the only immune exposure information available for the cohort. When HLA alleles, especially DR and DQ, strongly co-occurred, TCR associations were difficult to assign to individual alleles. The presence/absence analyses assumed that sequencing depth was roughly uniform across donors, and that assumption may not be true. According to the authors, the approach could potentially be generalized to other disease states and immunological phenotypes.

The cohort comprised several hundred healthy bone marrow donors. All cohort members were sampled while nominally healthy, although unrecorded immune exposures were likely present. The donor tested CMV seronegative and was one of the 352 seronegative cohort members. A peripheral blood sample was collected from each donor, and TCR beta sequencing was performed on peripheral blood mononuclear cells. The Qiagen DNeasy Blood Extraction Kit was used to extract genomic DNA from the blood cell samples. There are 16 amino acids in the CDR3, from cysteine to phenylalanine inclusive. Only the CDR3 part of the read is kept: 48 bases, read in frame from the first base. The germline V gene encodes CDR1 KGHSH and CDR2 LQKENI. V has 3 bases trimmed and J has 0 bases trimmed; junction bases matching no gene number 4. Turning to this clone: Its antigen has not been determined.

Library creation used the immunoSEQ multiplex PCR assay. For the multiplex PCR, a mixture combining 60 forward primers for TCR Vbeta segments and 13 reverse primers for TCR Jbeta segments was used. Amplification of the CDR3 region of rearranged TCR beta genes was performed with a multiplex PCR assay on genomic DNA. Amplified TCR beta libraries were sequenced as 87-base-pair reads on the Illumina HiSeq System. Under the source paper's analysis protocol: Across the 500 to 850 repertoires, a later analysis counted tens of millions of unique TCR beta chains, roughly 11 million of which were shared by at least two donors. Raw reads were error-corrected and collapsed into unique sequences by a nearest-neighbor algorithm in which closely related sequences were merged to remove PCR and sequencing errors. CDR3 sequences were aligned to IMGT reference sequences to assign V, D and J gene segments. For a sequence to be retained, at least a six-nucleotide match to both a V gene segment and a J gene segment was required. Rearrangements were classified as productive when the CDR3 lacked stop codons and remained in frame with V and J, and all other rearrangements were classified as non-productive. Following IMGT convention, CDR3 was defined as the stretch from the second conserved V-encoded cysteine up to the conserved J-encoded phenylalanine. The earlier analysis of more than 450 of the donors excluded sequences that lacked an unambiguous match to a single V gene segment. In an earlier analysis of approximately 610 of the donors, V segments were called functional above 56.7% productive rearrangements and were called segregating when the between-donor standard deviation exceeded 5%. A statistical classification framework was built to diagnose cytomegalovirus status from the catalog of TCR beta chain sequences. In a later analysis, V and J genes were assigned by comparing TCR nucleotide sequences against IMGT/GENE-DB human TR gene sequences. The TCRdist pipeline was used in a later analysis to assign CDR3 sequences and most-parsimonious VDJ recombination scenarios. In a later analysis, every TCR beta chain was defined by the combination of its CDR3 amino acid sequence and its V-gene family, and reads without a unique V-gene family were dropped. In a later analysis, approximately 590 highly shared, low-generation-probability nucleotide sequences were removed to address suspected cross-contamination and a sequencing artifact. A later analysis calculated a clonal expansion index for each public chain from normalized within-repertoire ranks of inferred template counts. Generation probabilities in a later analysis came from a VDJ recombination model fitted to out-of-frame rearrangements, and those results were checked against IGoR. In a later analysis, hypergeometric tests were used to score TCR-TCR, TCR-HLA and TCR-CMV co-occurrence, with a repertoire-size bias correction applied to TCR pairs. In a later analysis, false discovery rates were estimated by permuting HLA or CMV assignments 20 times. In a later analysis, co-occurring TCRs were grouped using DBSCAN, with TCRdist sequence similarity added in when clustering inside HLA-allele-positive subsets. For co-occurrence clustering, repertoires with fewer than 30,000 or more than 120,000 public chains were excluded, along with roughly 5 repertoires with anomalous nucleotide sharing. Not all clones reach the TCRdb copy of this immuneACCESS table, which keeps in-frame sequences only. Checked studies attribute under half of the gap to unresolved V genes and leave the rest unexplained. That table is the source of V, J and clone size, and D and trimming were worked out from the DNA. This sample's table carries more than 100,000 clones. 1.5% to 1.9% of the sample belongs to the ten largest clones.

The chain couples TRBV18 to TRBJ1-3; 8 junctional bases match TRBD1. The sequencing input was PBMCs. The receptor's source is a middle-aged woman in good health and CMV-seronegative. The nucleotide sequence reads TGTGCCAGCTCACCTCGTCAGGGGGCCTCTGGAAACACCATATATTTT. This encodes CASSPRQGASGNTIYF.